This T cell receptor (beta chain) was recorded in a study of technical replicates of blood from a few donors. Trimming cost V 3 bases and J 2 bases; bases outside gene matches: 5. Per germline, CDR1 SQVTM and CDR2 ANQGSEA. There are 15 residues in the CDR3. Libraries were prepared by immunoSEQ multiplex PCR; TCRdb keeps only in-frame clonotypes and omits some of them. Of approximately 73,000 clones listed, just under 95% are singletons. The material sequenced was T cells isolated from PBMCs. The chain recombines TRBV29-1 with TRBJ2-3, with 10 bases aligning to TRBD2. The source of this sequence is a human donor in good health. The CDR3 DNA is TGCAGCGTTGACTCTAGCGGGAGCTACACAGATACGCAGTATTTT. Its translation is CSVDSSGSYTDTQYF.